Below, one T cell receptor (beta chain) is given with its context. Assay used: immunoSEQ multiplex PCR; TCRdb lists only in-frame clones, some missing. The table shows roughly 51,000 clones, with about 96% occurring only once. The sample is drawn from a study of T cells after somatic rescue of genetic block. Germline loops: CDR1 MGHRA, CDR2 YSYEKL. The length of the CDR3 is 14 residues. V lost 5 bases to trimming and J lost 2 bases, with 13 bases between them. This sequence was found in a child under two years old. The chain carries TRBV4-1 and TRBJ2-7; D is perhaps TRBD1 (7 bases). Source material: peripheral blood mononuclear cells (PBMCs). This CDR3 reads CASSWTGGTYEQYF. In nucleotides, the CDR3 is TGCGCCAGCAGCTGGACAGGAGGGACCTACGAGCAGTACTTC.